Listed here are 31 T cell receptor beta chains from one sample, sequenced in a study of long-term antiretroviral therapy in people with HIV. The assay, immunoSEQ v3.0, was run at survey level. Profiled with immunoSEQ multiplex PCR; TCRdb holds only in-frame clones, not every one. The table shows about 25,000 clones, with 80% to 90% occurring only once. Sequences were derived from unsorted PBMCs, sampled 1.2 years after starting antiretroviral therapy. The receptors were sampled from a man in his forties or fifties with HIV.

The chain carries TRBV10-3 and TRBJ1-1; 10 bases align to TRBD1. This CDR3 comprises 14 residues. Germline V gives CDR1 ENHRY, CDR2 SYGVKD. The J segment lost 11 bases and the V segment lost 3 bases, leaving 9 bases of the junction unmatched. CDR3 protein: CAISDPDRGLGAFF. DNA for the CDR3: TGTGCCATCAGTGACCCCGACAGGGGGCTCGGGGCTTTCTTT.

The chain carries TRBV4-1 and TRBJ2-3; possibly TRBD1 for D (5 bases). This CDR3 spans 14 amino acids. Germline V gene lookup returns CDR1 MGHRA and CDR2 YSYEKL. Trimming took off 8 bases at V and 0 bases at J, with 12 bases between the two ends. CDR3 amino acids: CASGLGASTDTQYF. The CDR3 DNA reads as TGCGCCAGCGGTCTAGGGGCGAGCACAGATACGCAGTATTTT.

J is TRBJ2-7 and V is TRBV6-6, with D uncertain. Between the trimmed V and J ends, which lost 5 bases and 4 bases, there was a span of 12 bases. The CDR3 covers 13 residues. Per germline, CDR1 MNHNY and CDR2 SVGAGI (reference sequence). The CDR3 here is CASSLSGRYEQYF. The CDR3 coding sequence is TGTGCCAGCAGTCTCTCGGGCAGGTACGAGCAGTACTTC.

V usage is TRBV5-4 and J usage is TRBJ2-1; TRBD1 matches 7 bases. CDR1 and CDR2 (germline): SGHNT, YYREEE (reference sequence). V gave up 4 bases and J gave up 2 bases; unmatched junction bases: 12. The CDR3 runs 17 residues. This CDR3 reads CASSDPQKGAAYNEQFF. In nucleotides, the CDR3 is TGTGCCAGCAGCGACCCCCAGAAGGGGGCGGCCTACAATGAGCAGTTCTTC.

The rearrangement uses TRBV19 and TRBJ1-1, with 7 bases that match TRBD1. With V trimmed by 7 bases and J by 4 bases, 12 bases remained unmatched. The germline V gene has CDR1 LNHDA and CDR2 SQIVND (reference sequence). The CDR3 runs to 15 residues. In nucleotides, the CDR3 is TGTGCCAGTATCTGGAAGACAGGGCTCGTCACTGAAGCTTTCTTT. This codes for CASIWKTGLVTEAFF.

The gene calls are TRBV27 and TRBJ1-1, with no clear D. There are 13 residues in the CDR3. Germline V lookup: CDR1 MNHEY, CDR2 SMNVEV (reference sequence). Trimming removed 0 bases from V and 0 bases from J, with 2 bases in between. DNA of the CDR3: TGTGCCAGCAGTTTATCGGTGAACACTGAAGCTTTCTTT. Its protein is CASSLSVNTEAFF.

The chain joins TRBV11-2 to TRBJ1-6; weak D call: TRBD1 (5 bases). Per the germline V gene, CDR1 is SGHAT and CDR2 is FQNNGV. The CDR3 length is 15 residues. The ends were cut back, 5 bases at V and 7 bases at J, with 15 bases in the middle. DNA of the CDR3: TGTGCCAGCAGCGTCCCCAGGGTTCGGAATTCACCCCTCCACTTT. As protein: CASSVPRVRNSPLHF.

This clone was picked up a small number of times. This rearrangement joins TRBV6-4 to TRBJ1-1; D is ambiguous. This CDR3 has 15 amino acids. CDR1 MRHNA and CDR2 SNTAGT come from the germline V gene. Trimming pared 5 bases from V and 0 bases from J, leaving 13 bases between. The CDR3 loop reads CASSTDSTMNTEAFF. The CDR3 nucleotides are TGTGCCAGCAGTACGGACTCCACTATGAACACTGAAGCTTTCTTT.

The rearrangement uses TRBV10-3 and TRBJ1-4, with TRBD1 identical over 8 bases. The CDR3 has 16 amino acids. Germline CDR1 and CDR2: ENHRY and SYGVKD. V was clipped by 6 bases and J by 7 bases; unmatched bases: 13. The CDR3 spells CAISLGQGGLGEKLFF. CDR3 DNA sequence: TGTGCCATCAGCCTCGGACAGGGAGGCCTGGGTGAAAAACTGTTTTTT.

The J gene is TRBJ1-2, the V gene TRBV29-1; D is unresolved. V lost 4 bases and J lost 8, with 11 bases in between. Germline CDR1 reads SQVTM; CDR2 reads ANQGSEA. CDR3 length equals 11 residues. The chain's CDR3 is CSVVDGRGYTF. The CDR3 nucleotides are TGCAGCGTTGTGGACGGCAGGGGCTACACCTTC.

The rearrangement joins TRBV7-9 to TRBJ2-7; D is undetermined. V was cut by 0 bases and J by 2 bases, with 11 bases left in between. This CDR3 is built from 15 residues. Germline V gives CDR1 SEHNR, CDR2 FQNEAQ (reference sequence). The CDR3 coding sequence is TGTGCCAGCAGCTTAGCTGCCGGCCACCCCTACGAGCAGTACTTC. Protein: CASSLAAGHPYEQYF.

The rearrangement uses TRBV19 and TRBJ1-6; D perhaps matches TRBD1 (5 bases). Trimming left V 8 bases short and J 7 bases short, with 15 bases between. The CDR3 spans 14 residues. Germline CDR1 is LNHDA and CDR2 is SQIVND (reference sequence). For the CDR3, the DNA is TGTGCCAGTTCCACCACCGGGGGAAATTCACCCCTCCACTTT. Its translation: CASSTTGGNSPLHF.

The gene calls are TRBV18 and TRBJ1-1; D uncertain. Germline values: CDR1 KGHSH, CDR2 LQKENI. The V end lost 2 bases, the J end lost 1 base, and 5 bases lay between the germline ends. The CDR3 has 13 amino acids. CDR3 sequence (DNA): TGTGCCAGCTCACCAGGGCAGAACACTGAAGCTTTCTTT. It yields the protein CASSPGQNTEAFF.

This chain uses TRBV18 with TRBJ1-1; D not resolved. The germline CDR1 and CDR2 sequences are KGHSH and LQKENI. The CDR3 contains 14 residues. V was shortened by 3 bases and J by 3 bases, with 11 bases between the two germline ends. The DNA of the CDR3 is TGTGCCAGCTCACCTCCCAATACAGACACTGAAGCTTTCTTT. Protein product: CASSPPNTDTEAFF. Combining the CDR3 with reference TRBV18 and TRBJ1-1 gives the whole variable domain NAGVMQNPRHLVRRRGQEARLRCSPMKGHSHVYWYRQLPEEGLKFMVYLQKENIIDESGMPKERFSAEFPKEGPSILRIQQVVRGDSAAYFCASSPPNTDTEAFFGQGTRLTVV.

The genes are TRBV29-1 and TRBJ1-4, with 7 nucleotides matching TRBD1. Germline V gives CDR1 SQVTM, CDR2 ANQGSEA. This CDR3 comprises 15 residues. V was clipped by 4 bases and J by 5 bases; unmatched bases: 10. CDR3 bases: TGCAGCGTTGGAGGCCGGGGACAGAAAAATGAAAAACTGTTTTTT. Amino acid sequence: CSVGGRGQKNEKLFF. Full variable domain (remainder filled in from reference TRBV29-1 and TRBJ1-4): SAVISQKPSRDICQRGTSLTIQCQVDSQVTMMFWYRQQPGQSLTLIATANQGSEATYESGFVIDKFPISRPNLTFSTLTVSNMSPEDSSIYLCSVGGRGQKNEKLFFGSGTQLSVL.

The chain has TRBV28 and TRBJ1-1, with unresolved D. Trimming removed 3 bases from V and 8 bases from J, with 7 bases in between. The CDR3 extends over 11 amino acids. The V gene's germline CDR1 is MDHEN and CDR2 SYDVKM. CDR3 sequence (DNA): TGTGCCAGCAGTTTTTACAACGAAGCTTTCTTT. Translating it yields CASSFYNEAFF.

The J gene is TRBJ2-3, the V gene TRBV9, with D hard to call. The CDR3 covers 14 residues. Looked up from germline, CDR1 is SGDLS and CDR2 is YYNGEE. V gave up 0 bases and J gave up 2 bases, with 7 bases separating them. The CDR3 sequence is CASSVGFLTDTQYF. The CDR3 coding sequence is TGTGCCAGCAGCGTAGGATTCCTCACAGATACGCAGTATTTT.

This chain joins TRBV28 and TRBJ2-5; 13 bases match TRBD2. The CDR3 spans 18 residues. Germline V gene lookup returns CDR1 MDHEN and CDR2 SYDVKM. The V segment lost 10 bases and the J segment 7 bases; nucleotides outside the gene matches: 21. CDR3 DNA sequence: TGTGCCACCACGACTAGCGGGAGGAGATCCAGGATAGTGGGGACCCAGTACTTC. Its protein product is CATTTSGRRSRIVGTQYF.

The chain links TRBV19 to TRBJ2-2, with TRBD2 matching 7 bases. Germline-derived CDR1 and CDR2 are LNHDA and SQIVND (reference sequence). J was trimmed by 0 bases and V by 5 bases; bases with no gene match: 3. There are 15 residues in the CDR3. The CDR3 coding sequence is TGTGCCAGTAGTTACGGGGGGTCGAACACCGGGGAGCTGTTTTTT. Amino acids: CASSYGGSNTGELFF.

The V call is TRBV7-8, the J call TRBJ2-1, with 9 nucleotides matching TRBD1. The J segment lost 8 bases and the V segment lost 2 bases, leaving 7 bases of the junction unmatched. The CDR3 runs 15 residues. CDR1 SGHVS and CDR2 FQNEAQ come from the germline V gene. In DNA form, the CDR3 reads TGTGCCAGCAGCTTAACGGGACAGGGTAGGGATGAGCAGTTCTTC. Its protein is CASSLTGQGRDEQFF.

This clone was detected only a few times. The chain couples TRBV28 to TRBJ2-7, with no clear D. Germline V lookup: CDR1 MDHEN, CDR2 SYDVKM. The CDR3 contains 12 residues. Trimming stripped 3 bases from V and 1 base from J, with 4 bases between. The chain's CDR3 is CASSLGSYEQYF. The CDR3 nucleotides are TGTGCCAGCAGTTTGGGTTCCTACGAGCAGTACTTC.

This chain joins TRBV7-9 and TRBJ2-1; no clear D. This CDR3 has 15 residues. V was trimmed by 1 base and J by 8 bases, leaving 15 bases between them. CDR1 is SEHNR, CDR2 FQNEAQ, per germline (reference sequence). The CDR3 reads CASSLGLGSFYEQFF. CDR3 nucleotide sequence: TGTGCCAGCAGCTTAGGTTTAGGTAGTTTCTATGAGCAGTTCTTC.

The chain joins TRBV29-1 to TRBJ2-1; D is uncertain. The CDR3 extends over 12 amino acids. The germline V gene encodes CDR1 SQVTM and CDR2 ANQGSEA. With 6 bases removed from V and 9 bases from J, the gap between germline ends came to 15 bases. The CDR3 region is CSVPGFNGEQFF. Here the CDR3 DNA reads TGCAGCGTCCCCGGGTTTAACGGTGAGCAGTTCTTC.

V gene TRBV6-5 combines with J gene TRBJ2-7; 9 nucleotides align to TRBD1. The CDR3 spans 15 residues. In germline, CDR1 is MNHEY, CDR2 SVGAGI. V shed 2 bases and J 2 bases; nucleotides not matched to a gene: 4. CDR3 coding DNA: TGTGCCAGCAGTTACCGGGACAGGGATCCCTACGAGCAGTACTTC. This translates into CASSYRDRDPYEQYF.

The chain joins TRBV27 to TRBJ2-7; 7 bases are a match to TRBD1. The V segment lost 5 bases and the J segment 7 bases; nucleotides outside the gene matches: 8. The CDR3 spans 13 residues. Germline-derived CDR1 and CDR2 are MNHEY and SMNVEV (reference sequence). As DNA, the CDR3 is TGTGCCAGCAGTCTCGAGAGGGGGCGGGAGCAGTACTTC. Protein: CASSLERGREQYF.

The rearrangement joins TRBV19 to TRBJ2-7; no clear D gene. This CDR3 is built from 13 residues. V lost 3 bases, J lost 9 bases, and 15 bases lay in between. CDR1 LNHDA and CDR2 SQIVND come from the germline V gene (reference sequence). The CDR3 loop reads CASSIDRLSLQYF. For the CDR3, the DNA is TGTGCCAGTAGTATCGACCGATTATCCCTGCAGTACTTC.

This clone has just one count. The J gene is TRBJ1-6, the V gene TRBV7-3; D is unclear. CDR1 is SGHTA and CDR2 is FQGTGA in the germline V gene. The CDR3 is 13 residues long. V gave up 2 bases and J gave up 7 bases, with 6 bases separating them. CDR3 residues: CASSLGINSPLHF. The CDR3 DNA sequence: TGTGCCAGCAGCTTAGGGATCAATTCACCCCTCCACTTT.

The chain combines TRBV27 with TRBJ2-1; TRBD2 aligns across 11 bases. Germline values: CDR1 MNHEY, CDR2 SMNVEV (reference sequence). The CDR3 has 16 residues. J lost 8 bases, V lost 5 bases, and 11 bases had no gene match. In DNA, the CDR3 is TGTGCCAGCAGTCCCTTAGCGGGGGGGTTATACGATGAGCAGTTCTTC. Amino acids: CASSPLAGGLYDEQFF.

V and J are TRBV6-5 and TRBJ2-7; D unclear. The CDR3 has 13 amino acids. Germline loops: CDR1 MNHEY, CDR2 SVGAGI. V dropped 6 bases and J dropped 7 bases, with 16 bases sitting between them. In DNA form, the CDR3 reads TGTGCCAGCAGCCGAGCCGGGTTGGGGGAGCAGTACTTC. Translation: CASSRAGLGEQYF.

This chain links TRBV21-1 with TRBJ2-7; the table's D call TRBD2 went unverified against the DNA. TRBV21-1 is annotated as a pseudogene. The CDR3 consists of 13 residues. CDR3 sequence (DNA): TGTGCCCCCCTAGCGGGTAGCTCCTACGAGCAGTACTTC. Its translation: CAPLAGSSYEQYF.

The chain combines TRBV7-9 with TRBJ2-1; 11 nucleotides match TRBD2. CDR1 is SEHNR, CDR2 FQNEAQ, per germline (reference sequence). V shed 2 bases, J shed 7 bases, and the junction held 4 bases outside the gene matches. This CDR3 is 15 amino acids long. For the CDR3, the DNA is TGTGCCAGCAGCTTATTAGCGGGGGGGAGTAATGAGCAGTTCTTC. This gives the protein CASSLLAGGSNEQFF. The entire variable domain, with the rest obtained from reference TRBV7-9 and TRBJ2-1, is as follows: DTGVSQNPRHKITKRGQNVTFRCDPISEHNRLYWYRQTLGQGPEFLTYFQNEAQLEKSRLLSDRFSAERPKGSFSTLEIQRTEQGDSAMYLCASSLLAGGSNEQFFGPGTRLTVL.